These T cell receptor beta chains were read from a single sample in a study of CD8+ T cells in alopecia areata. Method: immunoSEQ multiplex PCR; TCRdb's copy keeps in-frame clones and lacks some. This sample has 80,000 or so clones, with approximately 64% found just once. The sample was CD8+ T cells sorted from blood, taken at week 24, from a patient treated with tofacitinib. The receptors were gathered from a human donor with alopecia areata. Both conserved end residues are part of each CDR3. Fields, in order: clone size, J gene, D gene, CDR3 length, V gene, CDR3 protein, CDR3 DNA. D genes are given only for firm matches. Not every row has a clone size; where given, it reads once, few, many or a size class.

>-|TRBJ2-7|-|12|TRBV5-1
CASSLGAREQYF
TGCGCCAGCAGCTTGGGGGCTCGGGAGCAGTACTTC
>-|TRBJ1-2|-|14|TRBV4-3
CASSQDSGYYGYTF
TGCGCCAGCAGCCAAGATTCCGGTTACTATGGCTACACCTTC
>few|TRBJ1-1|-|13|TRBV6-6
CASSGAGDTEAFF
TGTGCCAGCAGTGGAGCAGGGGACACTGAAGCTTTCTTT
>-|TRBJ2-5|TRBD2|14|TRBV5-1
CASSWGGRSETQYF
TGCGCCAGCAGCTGGGGCGGGAGATCAGAGACCCAGTACTTC
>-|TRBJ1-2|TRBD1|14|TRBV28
CASSLYKGAGGYTF
TGTGCCAGCAGTTTATACAAGGGGGCGGGCGGCTACACCTTC
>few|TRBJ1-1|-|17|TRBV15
CATSRRSTENRVDEAFF
TGTGCCACCAGCAGACGTTCGACCGAAAACAGGGTCGATGAAGCTTTCTTT
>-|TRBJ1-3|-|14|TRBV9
CASSATGAGNTIYF
TGTGCCAGCAGCGCAACCGGGGCTGGAAACACCATATATTTT
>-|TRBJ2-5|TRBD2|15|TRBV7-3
CASSWVAGTQETQYF
TGTGCCAGCAGCTGGGTAGCGGGGACCCAAGAGACCCAGTACTTC
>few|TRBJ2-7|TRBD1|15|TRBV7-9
CASSFEQGALYEQYF
TGTGCCAGCAGCTTCGAACAGGGGGCGCTTTACGAGCAGTACTTC
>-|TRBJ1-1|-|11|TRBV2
CASSDGWEAFF
TGTGCCAGCAGTGATGGATGGGAAGCTTTCTTT
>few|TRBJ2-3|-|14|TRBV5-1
CASSLRPVTDTQYF
TGCGCCAGCAGCCTCCGGCCCGTCACAGATACGCAGTATTTT